This T cell receptor (beta chain) came from a study of beta chain features in type 1 diabetes. As for the study in general: When patients were set against healthy donors, age, gender and cell yields were similar.

V lost 2 bases and J lost 8, with 18 bases in between. CDR3 length equals 15 residues. In germline, CDR1 is MNHNS, CDR2 SASEGT. On this clone: Its antigen is still unknown.

Expressed TCRB transcripts were sequenced after all isolated RNA was converted to cDNA. The method was immunoSEQ multiplex PCR; TCRdb's version includes in-frame clones alone and lacks a portion of them. The data contain approximately 160,000 clones, about 8.1% of them singletons. Cells sorted by CD45RO/CCR7/CD25/CD127/CD95/CD27 comprised CD4+ naive, central memory, regulatory and stem cell-like memory cells. Study findings and constraints: For patients and controls alike, PCR might favor shorter templates to the same degree. Among type 1 diabetes patients, VDJ junctions had fewer insertions and more deletions.

The chain joins TRBV6-1 to TRBJ1-2; weak D call: TRBD1 (6 bases). Sequenced sample: central memory CD4+ T cells from blood. The sequence derives from a man between 18 and 35 years old in good health. The CDR3 sequence is CASSEPTTGLSGYTF. CDR3 coding DNA: TGTGCCAGCAGTGAACCAACCACAGGGCTGAGCGGCTACACCTTC.